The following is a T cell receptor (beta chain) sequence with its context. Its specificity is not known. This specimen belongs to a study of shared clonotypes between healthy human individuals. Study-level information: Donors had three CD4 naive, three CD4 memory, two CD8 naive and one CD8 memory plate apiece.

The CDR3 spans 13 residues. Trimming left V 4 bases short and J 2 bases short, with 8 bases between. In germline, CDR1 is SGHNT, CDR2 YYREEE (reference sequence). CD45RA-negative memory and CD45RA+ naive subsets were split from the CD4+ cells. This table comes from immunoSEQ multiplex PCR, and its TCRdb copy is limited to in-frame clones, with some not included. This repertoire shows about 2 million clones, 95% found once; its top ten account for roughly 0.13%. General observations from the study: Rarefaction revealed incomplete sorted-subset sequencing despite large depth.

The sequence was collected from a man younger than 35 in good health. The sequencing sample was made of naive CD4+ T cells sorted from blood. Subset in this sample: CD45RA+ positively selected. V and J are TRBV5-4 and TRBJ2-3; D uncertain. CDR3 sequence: CASSVGNTDTQYF. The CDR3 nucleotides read TGTGCCAGCAGCGTAGGGAACACAGATACGCAGTATTTT.